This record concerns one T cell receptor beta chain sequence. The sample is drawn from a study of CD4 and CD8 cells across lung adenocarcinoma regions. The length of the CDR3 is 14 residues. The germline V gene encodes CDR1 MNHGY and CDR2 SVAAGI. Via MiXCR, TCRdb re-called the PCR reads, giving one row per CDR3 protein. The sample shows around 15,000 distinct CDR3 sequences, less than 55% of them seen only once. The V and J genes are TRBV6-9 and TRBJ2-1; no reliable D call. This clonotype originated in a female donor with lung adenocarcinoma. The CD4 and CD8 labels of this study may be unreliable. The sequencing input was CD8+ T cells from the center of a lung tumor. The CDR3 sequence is CAPGWRQLQETQFF. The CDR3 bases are TGTGCTCCCGGGTGGCGGCAGTTGCAAGAGACCCAGTTCTTC.